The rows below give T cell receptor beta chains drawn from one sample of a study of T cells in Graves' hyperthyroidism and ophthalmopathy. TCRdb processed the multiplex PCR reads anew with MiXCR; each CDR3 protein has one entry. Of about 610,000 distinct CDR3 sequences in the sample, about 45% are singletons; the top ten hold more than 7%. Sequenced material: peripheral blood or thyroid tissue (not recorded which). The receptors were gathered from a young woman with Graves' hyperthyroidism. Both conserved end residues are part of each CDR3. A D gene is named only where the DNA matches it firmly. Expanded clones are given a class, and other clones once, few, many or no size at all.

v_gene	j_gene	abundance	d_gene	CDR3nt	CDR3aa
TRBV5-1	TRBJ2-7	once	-	TGCGCCAGCAGCCCGCTGGGGGCTGGACACGAGCAGTACTTC	CASSPLGAGHEQYF
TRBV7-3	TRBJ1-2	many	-	TGTGCCAGCAGCTTATCCACCGGGGTAGGCTACACCTTC	CASSLSTGVGYTF
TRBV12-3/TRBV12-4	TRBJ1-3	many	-	TGTGCCAGCAGTTTCATCGGGGGCGGTGGAAACACCATATATTTT	CASSFIGGGGNTIYF
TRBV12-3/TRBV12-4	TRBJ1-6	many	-	TGTGCCAGCAGTTTGTCTCCAGGGATCTCCTATAATTCACCCCTCCACTTT	CASSLSPGISYNSPLHF
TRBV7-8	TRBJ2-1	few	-	TGTGCCAGCAGCTTAGGTGCGGCTTCCTACAATGAGCAGTTCTTC	CASSLGAASYNEQFF
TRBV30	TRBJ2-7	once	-	TGTGCCGGGTTCTCCGGGACTGGAACCTACAAGCAGTACTTC	CAGFSGTGTYKQYF
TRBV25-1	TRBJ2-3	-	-	TGTGCCAGCAGTGACAGGGGCCCTTACACAGATACGCAGTATTTT	CASSDRGPYTDTQYF
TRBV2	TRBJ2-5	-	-	TGTGCCTGCAGTGGAATCAGGGGAGAGACCCAGTACTTC	CACSGIRGETQYF
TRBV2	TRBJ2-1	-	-	TGTGCCAGCAGTGAAATCAGTGCGTACAATGAGCAGTTCTTC	CASSEISAYNEQFF
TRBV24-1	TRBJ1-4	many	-	TGTGCCACCAGTGATTCTCGGAGCCCTTATTCGGAAAAACTGTTTTTT	CATSDSRSPYSEKLFF
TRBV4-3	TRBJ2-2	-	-	TGCGCCAGCAGCCAAGACCATTTCCTGGACGGGGAGCTGTTTTTT	CASSQDHFLDGELFF
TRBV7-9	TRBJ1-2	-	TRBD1	TGTGCCAGCAGCCCTGACACCGGGGAGACCGGGACAGGGGCCAACTATGGCTACACCTTC	CASSPDTGETGTGANYGYTF
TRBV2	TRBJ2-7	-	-	TGTGCCAGCACGGGCCTACCGGGGATCTACGAGCAGTACTTC	CASTGLPGIYEQYF
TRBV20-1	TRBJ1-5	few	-	TGCAGTGCTAGAGGGGGGATTGGTATAGGCAATCAGCCCCAGCATTTT	CSARGGIGIGNQPQHF
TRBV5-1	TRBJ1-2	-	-	TGCGCCAGCAGTAATCAGGGGTCCTATGGCTGCACCTTC	CASSNQGSYGCTF
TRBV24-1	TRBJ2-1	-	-	TGTGCCACCAGTGATAAGCCTCCGAGCTCCTACAATGAGCAGTTCTTC	CATSDKPPSSYNEQFF
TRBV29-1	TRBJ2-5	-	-	TGCAGCTTGACCAGCCGGGAGACCCAGTACTTC	CSLTSRETQYF
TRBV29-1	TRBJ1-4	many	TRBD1	TGCAGCGTTGGGGTCACAGGGGGAAATGAAAAACTGTTTTTT	CSVGVTGGNEKLFF
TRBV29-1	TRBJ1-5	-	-	TGCAGCGTTGTCGTCCAGGCGCATACGGGTAGTCAGCCCCAGCATTTT	CSVVVQAHTGSQPQHF
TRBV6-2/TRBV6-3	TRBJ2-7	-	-	TGTGCCAGCAGTCGAAACTTACGCGATCCCGCCTACGAGCAGTACTTC	CASSRNLRDPAYEQYF
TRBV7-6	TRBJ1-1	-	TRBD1	TGTGCCAGCAGCTTCGGACAGGGCGACGAGGAAGCTTTCTTT	CASSFGQGDEEAFF
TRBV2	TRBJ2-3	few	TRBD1	TGTGCCAGCAGTGAAGCGACAGGGGCAGATACGCAGTATTTT	CASSEATGADTQYF
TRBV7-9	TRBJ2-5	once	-	TGTGCCAGCAGCTTAGGCCAGGGGAAAAATCAGCCCCAGTACTTC	CASSLGQGKNQPQYF
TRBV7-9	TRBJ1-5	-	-	TGTGCCAGCAGCTTCGACAAGAGGGACCGACAGCCCCAGCATTTT	CASSFDKRDRQPQHF